Following are 6 T cell receptor beta chains from one sample sequenced in a study of T cell repertoires in cytomegalovirus infection. TCRdb recomputed calls from the reads with MiXCR, one row per CDR3 protein. The top ten hold 20% to 30% of the sample, which has under 600,000 distinct CDR3 sequences, approximately 15% seen once. Sequences were obtained from CD8+ T cells from PBMCs. These receptors were collected from a human donor in good health (CMV status not recorded). Some clones in this sample may be carry-over from other donors' samples.

In its sample, this clonotype was seen a few times. This CDR3 reads CASSEARKGARTNVLTF. The DNA of the CDR3 is TGTGCCAGCAGTGAAGCGCGAAAAGGGGCGAGAACCAACGTCCTGACTTTC. This chain joins TRBV6-1 and TRBJ2-6; tentatively, D is TRBD1 (5 bases). The CDR3 is 17 residues long. Germline V gives CDR1 MNHNS, CDR2 SASEGT. V lost 0 bases to trimming and J lost 8 bases, with 17 bases between them.

This clonotype was detected ten times or more. The chain has TRBV7-6 and TRBJ2-1, with D possibly being TRBD2 (5 bases). The germline V gene encodes CDR1 SGHVS and CDR2 FNYEAQ. The ends were cut back, 5 bases at V and 1 base at J, with 12 bases in the middle. CDR3 size: 15 residues. The CDR3 reads CASSPDDYSYNEQFF. For the CDR3, the DNA is TGTGCCAGCAGCCCTGACGACTATTCCTACAATGAGCAGTTCTTC.

This clonotype was picked up many times. V and J are TRBV6-5 and TRBJ2-2, with D possibly TRBD2 on 6 matching bases. Looked up from germline, CDR1 is MNHEY and CDR2 is SVGAGI. The CDR3 length is 12 residues. Written as DNA, the CDR3 is TGTTCTTCCTGGCCGGGGGCCGGGGAGCTGTTTTTT. Translating it yields CSSWPGAGELFF.

This clonotype was counted only a few times. V is TRBV18 and J is TRBJ2-1, with 10 bases that match TRBD1. Germline loops: CDR1 KGHSH, CDR2 LQKENI. J was trimmed by 10 bases and V by 1 base; bases with no gene match: 7. The length of the CDR3 is 15 residues. CDR3 bases: TGTGCCAGCTCACCACGACAGGGGGCGCGGGGGGAGCAGTTCTTC. Translation gives CASSPRQGARGEQFF.

In regard to this clonotype: The conserved closing phenylalanine or tryptophan is absent in this CDR3, likely reflecting a read error. The limits of the CDR3 on the DNA are not certain, so only TCRdb's listed CDR3 is given. The V and J genes are TRBV19 and TRBJ2-1; the table's D call, TRBD1, was not checked against the DNA. The germline CDR1 and CDR2 sequences are LNHDA and SQIVND (reference sequence). The CDR3 sequence runs 14 residues, both termini included. CDR3 amino acids: CASSIPLGASEQLL.

This clonotype has only a few counts. This chain connects TRBV28 to TRBJ2-1, with 7 bases lining up with TRBD1. The length of the CDR3 is 14 residues. The V segment lost 3 bases and the J segment 8 bases; nucleotides outside the gene matches: 7. Germline CDR1 reads MDHEN; CDR2 reads SYDVKM. The CDR3 region is CASSLETQGDEQFF. The CDR3, as DNA: TGTGCCAGCAGTTTGGAGACCCAGGGGGATGAGCAGTTCTTC.